The 31 T cell receptor beta chains below come from one sample, sequenced in a study of CD8 T cells in Susac syndrome. RNA totalling about 0.5 to 1 ug underwent reverse transcription with random hexamers. TCRdb passed the immunoSEQ multiplex PCR reads through MiXCR, listing each CDR3 protein once. The data contain over 150,000 distinct CDR3 sequences, approximately 94% of them singletons. The specimen was CD4+ T cells from PBMCs. The receptor source for this set is a human donor with multiple sclerosis.

The J gene is TRBJ1-2, the V gene TRBV12-3 or TRBV12-4; 8 nucleotides align to TRBD1. Germline trimming cut 6 bases from V and 5 bases from J; bases unmatched to any gene: 8. The CDR3 consists of 14 residues. The CDR3: CASSRQGMGYGYTF. CDR3 bases: TGTGCCAGCAGCCGACAGGGGATGGGATATGGCTACACCTTC.

J is TRBJ1-1 and V is TRBV5-1, with a possible D match to TRBD1 (6 bases). V lost 3 bases and J 1 base, leaving 10 bases between the germline ends. The germline V gene has CDR1 SGHRS and CDR2 YFSETQ. The CDR3 covers 14 residues. The CDR3 loop reads CASSYHRENTEAFF. The CDR3 DNA is TGCGCCAGCAGCTATCACAGGGAGAACACTGAAGCTTTCTTT.

The V call is TRBV14, the J call TRBJ2-1, with D perhaps matching TRBD2 (5 bases). CDR1 is SGHDN and CDR2 is FVKESK in the germline V gene. V was clipped by 0 bases and J by 6 bases, with 9 bases between them. This CDR3 has 14 amino acids. The CDR3 is CASSQDMTINEQFF. As DNA, the CDR3 is TGTGCCAGCAGCCAAGATATGACTATCAATGAGCAGTTCTTC. Combining the CDR3 with reference TRBV14 and TRBJ2-1 gives the whole variable domain EAGVTQFPSHSVIEKGQTVTLRCDPISGHDNLYWYRRVMGKEIKFLLHFVKESKQDESGMPNNRFLAERTGGTYSTLKVQPAELEDSGVYFCASSQDMTINEQFFGPGTRLTVL.

This chain connects TRBV20-1 to TRBJ2-3; 8 nucleotides agree with TRBD2. The trim removed 6 bases at V and 1 base at J, leaving 6 bases unmatched. The CDR3 extends over 14 amino acids. CDR1 and CDR2 (germline): DFQATT, SNEGSKA (reference sequence). The CDR3 DNA reads as TGCAGTGCCGAGGAAGCGGGGGGCACAGATACGCAGTATTTT. This gives the protein CSAEEAGGTDTQYF.

The chain is built from TRBV5-4 and TRBJ2-6; D uncertain. The CDR3 loop spans 15 amino acids. From germline, CDR1 is SGHNT and CDR2 YYREEE (reference sequence). Trimming stripped 0 bases from V and 2 bases from J, with 6 bases between. The CDR3 coding sequence is TGTGCCAGCAGCTTGGAAACAGCTGGGGCCAACGTCCTGACTTTC. Residues: CASSLETAGANVLTF. Supplemented by reference TRBV5-4 and TRBJ2-6, the full variable domain reads ETGVTQSPTHLIKTRGQQVTLRCSSQSGHNTVSWYQQALGQGPQFIFQYYREEENGRGNFPPRFSGLQFPNYSSELNVNALELDDSALYLCASSLETAGANVLTFGAGSRLTVL.

As for this clonotype: At one end, the junction sequence differs from germline, possibly due to a read error. V is TRBV2 and J is TRBJ2-2, with 7 positions matching TRBD2. Per the germline V gene, CDR1 is SNHLY and CDR2 is FYNNEI. The CDR3 has 13 amino acids. CDR3 nucleotide sequence: TGTGCCAGCAGGGAAGCGGGGCGCGGGGAGCTGTTTTTT. Translation gives CASREAGRGELFF.

The chain combines TRBV30 with TRBJ1-1; unclear D gene. The CDR3 is 13 residues long. CDR1 and CDR2 (germline): GTSNPN, SVGIG (reference sequence). Deletions cut 2 bases from V and 4 bases from J, with 11 bases between. The CDR3 DNA reads as TGTGCCTGGAGTCGGGAATTCTTCACTGAAGCTTTCTTT. Translating it yields CAWSREFFTEAFF. Looking up the rest from reference TRBV30 and TRBJ1-1 gives the full variable domain: SQTIHQWPATLVQPVGSPLSLECTVEGTSNPNLYWYRQAAGRGLQLLFYSVGIGQISSEVPQNLSASRPQDRQFILSSKKLLLSDSGFYLCAWSREFFTEAFFGQGTRLTVV.

The chain recombines TRBV5-1 with TRBJ1-1; D is possibly TRBD1 (5 bases). Germline CDR1 reads SGHRS; CDR2 reads YFSETQ. Trimming removed 0 bases at V and 6 bases at J, with 12 bases between. This CDR3 region has 14 residues. The chain's CDR3 is CASSLATGGAEAFF. DNA of the CDR3: TGCGCCAGCAGCTTGGCCACGGGGGGGGCTGAAGCTTTCTTT.

The CDR3 DNA reads TGTGCCAGCAGCCAAGGACAGGGGAGTTCACCCCTCCACTTT. Translated, it gives CASSQGQGSSPLHF. The rearrangement uses TRBV7-9 and TRBJ1-6, with 9 bases identical to TRBD1. With 5 bases clipped from V and 9 bases from J, the junction kept 5 bases outside the gene matches. Germline CDR1 SEHNR, CDR2 FQNEAQ (reference sequence). The CDR3 has 14 residues. Full variable domain (missing parts from reference TRBV7-9 and TRBJ1-6): DTGVSQNPRHKITKRGQNVTFRCDPISEHNRLYWYRQTLGQGPEFLTYFQNEAQLEKSRLLSDRFSAERPKGSFSTLEIQRTEQGDSAMYLCASSQGQGSSPLHFGNGTRLTVT.

Only one count was recorded for this clonotype. CDR3: CASSPRGGQGAHSEAFF. DNA of the CDR3: TGTGCCAGCTCACCACGGGGAGGACAGGGGGCACATTCTGAAGCTTTCTTT. This rearrangement joins TRBV18 to TRBJ1-1; 11 nucleotides match TRBD1. V was pared by 1 base and J by 6 bases, with 10 bases of the junction left unmatched. This CDR3 has 17 amino acids. Germline V gene data show CDR1 as KGHSH and CDR2 as LQKENI.

This chain links TRBV2 with TRBJ2-7; 8 bases agree with TRBD2. V was pared by 5 bases and J by 0 bases, with 9 bases of the junction left unmatched. This CDR3 spans 16 amino acids. The germline gives CDR1 SNHLY, CDR2 FYNNEI. Written as DNA, the CDR3 is TGTGCCAGCAGTTACTCGGGGGGGACCGCCTCCTACGAGCAGTACTTC. It yields the protein CASSYSGGTASYEQYF.

This clonotype was seen once. V usage is TRBV5-1 and J usage is TRBJ2-7; 7 bases fit TRBD1. The length of the CDR3 is 14 residues. V gave up 2 bases and J gave up 7 bases; unmatched junction bases: 9. Germline V CDR1 and CDR2: SGHRS, YFSETQ. The CDR3 spells CASSFSTGAREQYF. The CDR3 bases are TGCGCCAGCAGCTTCAGCACAGGGGCTCGGGAGCAGTACTTC.

V usage is TRBV6-2 or TRBV6-3 and J usage is TRBJ1-5; weak D call: TRBD1 (6 bases). Germline lookup yields CDR1 MNHEY and CDR2 SVGEGT. The germline V and J ends were trimmed by 5 bases and 5 bases, with 13 bases remaining between them. This CDR3 comprises 14 residues. The CDR3 DNA reads as TGTGCCAGCAGTCCCAGGGGAAATTATCAGCCCCAGCATTTT. Its protein product is CASSPRGNYQPQHF.

The chain carries TRBV2 and TRBJ2-2; 8 nucleotides agree with TRBD2. V was clipped by 8 bases and J by 1 base; unmatched bases: 6. CDR3 length equals 15 residues. From germline, CDR1 is SNHLY and CDR2 FYNNEI. The CDR3 reads CASAWAGGNTGELFF. The CDR3 DNA reads TGTGCCAGCGCGTGGGCGGGAGGGAACACCGGGGAGCTGTTTTTT.

The rearrangement links TRBV20-1 to TRBJ2-5, with 14 nucleotides matching TRBD2. The length of the CDR3 is 19 residues. From germline, CDR1 is DFQATT and CDR2 SNEGSKA (reference sequence). The trim removed 6 bases at V and 5 bases at J, leaving 20 bases unmatched. The CDR3 sequence: CSALTPAAGLAGGRETQYF. As DNA, the CDR3 is TGCAGTGCCCTAACACCAGCTGCCGGACTAGCGGGAGGTCGGGAGACCCAGTACTTC.

The gene calls are TRBV10-3 and TRBJ1-2; D possibly corresponds to TRBD1 (5 bases). This CDR3 spans 12 amino acids. V dropped 10 bases and J dropped 2 bases, with 11 bases sitting between them. The germline V gene encodes CDR1 ENHRY and CDR2 SYGVKD. The CDR3 sequence: CASQGGNYGYTF. CDR3 DNA: TGTGCCAGCCAGGGAGGGAACTATGGCTACACCTTC.

This chain uses TRBV12-3 or TRBV12-4 with TRBJ1-1; a possible D gene is TRBD1 (6 bases). The V and J ends lost 4 bases and 8 bases respectively, with 17 bases between them. The CDR3 is made up of 14 amino acids. CDR3 sequence reads: CASSYTTTGAEAFF. CDR3 coding DNA: TGTGCCAGCAGTTACACGACAACGGGGGCCGAAGCTTTCTTT.

The J gene is TRBJ2-3, the V gene TRBV4-3; D is possibly TRBD1 (6 bases). The CDR3 sequence is 15 residues long. The germline V gene encodes CDR1 LGHNA and CDR2 YSLEER. V lost 1 base, J lost 6 bases, and 14 bases lay in between. The CDR3 loop is CASSQGTVRRDTQYF. DNA for the CDR3: TGCGCCAGCAGCCAAGGGACAGTGCGGAGGGATACGCAGTATTTT.

This clonotype appeared a single time. The chain recombines TRBV2 with TRBJ1-5; a possible D gene is TRBD1 (5 bases). The CDR3 is made up of 12 amino acids. Trimming stripped 4 bases from V and 5 bases from J, with 6 bases between. Germline CDR1 reads SNHLY; CDR2 reads FYNNEI. DNA of the CDR3: TGTGCCAGCAGTGGACAGTATCAGCCCCAGCATTTT. It codes for CASSGQYQPQHF.

V usage is TRBV20-1 and J usage is TRBJ1-1; a weak D match, TRBD1 (5 bases). V gave up 4 bases and J gave up 1 base, with 16 bases separating them. The length of the CDR3 is 15 residues. The germline V gene encodes CDR1 DFQATT and CDR2 SNEGSKA (reference sequence). The CDR3 nucleotides are TGCAGTGCTAAGGTCCAGGGAGGAGCGAACACTGAAGCTTTCTTT. Translated: CSAKVQGGANTEAFF.

The chain joins TRBV19 to TRBJ1-2, with D perhaps matching TRBD1 (6 bases). Trimming left V 2 bases short and J 6 bases short, with 22 bases between. The germline gives CDR1 LNHDA, CDR2 SQIVND (reference sequence). This CDR3 region has 17 residues. Written as DNA, the CDR3 is TGTGCCAGTAGTATACCCTCTGCGGGCAGGGGAGGCGATGGCTACACCTTC. Amino acids: CASSIPSAGRGGDGYTF.

CDR3 nucleotide sequence: TGCGCCAGCATCCCATTTATGAGCGCCTATGGCTACACCTTC. Translated, it gives CASIPFMSAYGYTF. The rearrangement joins TRBV23-1 to TRBJ1-2; no firm D call. TRBV23-1 is flagged as an ORF with uncertain function. The CDR3 sequence is 14 residues long. V lost 7 bases to trimming and J lost 4 bases, with 16 bases between them.

V is TRBV2 and J is TRBJ1-2; no firm D call. The CDR3 contains 13 residues. From germline, CDR1 is SNHLY and CDR2 FYNNEI. V was trimmed by 9 bases and J by 4 bases, leaving 15 bases between them. In DNA form, the CDR3 reads TGTGCCAGGTCCCTTCAGAACCCCTATGGCTACACCTTC. Encoded protein: CARSLQNPYGYTF.

The chain employs TRBV12-3 or TRBV12-4 and TRBJ2-1; a possible D gene is TRBD2 (6 bases). Trimming removed 6 bases at V and 7 bases at J, with 13 bases between. This CDR3 is 13 amino acids long. The CDR3 nucleotides are TGTGCCAGCAGCCCTATTCTAGCGAATGAGCAGTTCTTC. Translation gives CASSPILANEQFF.

The V gene is TRBV7-2, the J gene TRBJ2-1, with 7 positions matching TRBD2. CDR1 SGHTA and CDR2 FQGNSA come from the germline V gene. The CDR3 is 15 amino acids. After removal of 2 bases from V and 7 bases from J, the junction contained 8 bases not matched to a gene. The CDR3 DNA sequence: TGTGCCAGCAGCTTAAGCGGACCGGGAGGAAATGAGCAGTTCTTC. This translates into CASSLSGPGGNEQFF.

The chain recombines TRBV5-4 with TRBJ2-3; 7 nucleotides match TRBD2. There are 15 residues in the CDR3. The germline V gene encodes CDR1 SGHNT and CDR2 YYREEE (reference sequence). V gave up 2 bases and J gave up 5 bases; unmatched junction bases: 8. The CDR3 spells CASSLTAGMGDTQYF. The CDR3 nucleotides read TGTGCCAGCAGCTTAACAGCGGGGATGGGAGATACGCAGTATTTT.

The sample holds one count of this clonotype. The chain is built from TRBV3-1 and TRBJ1-3, with a tentative D call TRBD1 (6 bases). This CDR3 spans 13 amino acids. Trimming shortened V by 3 bases and J by 7 bases, and 10 bases separated the two germline ends. The germline V gene encodes CDR1 LGHDT and CDR2 YNNKEL (reference sequence). CDR3 loop: CASSQGGANTIYF. The CDR3 nucleotides are TGTGCCAGCAGCCAGGGGGGGGCGAACACCATATATTTT.

The CDR3 protein is CASSSDRGRYIEKLFF. The DNA of the CDR3 is TGTGCCAGCAGTTCGGACAGGGGGCGTTATATTGAAAAACTGTTTTTT. V is TRBV5-4 and J is TRBJ1-4; the match to TRBD1 covers 11 bases. Germline V CDR1 and CDR2: SGHNT, YYREEE (reference sequence). The CDR3 sequence is 16 residues long. V dropped 5 bases and J dropped 7; count of bases not matched to a gene: 10.

For the CDR3, the DNA is TGTGCCAGCCCCAAGGAGAAACCAGGAGACTACGAGCAGTACTTC. Protein product: CASPKEKPGDYEQYF. V usage is TRBV2 and J usage is TRBJ2-7; no firm D call. V lost 8 bases to trimming and J lost 3 bases, with 20 bases between them. CDR3 length equals 15 residues. Germline V gives CDR1 SNHLY, CDR2 FYNNEI.

The CDR3, as DNA: TGTGCCAGCAGTGAGCAGGGCTTGGATGGCTACACCTTC. As protein: CASSEQGLDGYTF. This rearrangement joins TRBV6-1 to TRBJ1-2; possible D gene TRBD1, 5 bases. Between the trimmed V and J ends, which lost 3 bases and 6 bases, there was a span of 11 bases. This CDR3 is built from 13 residues. CDR1 and CDR2 (germline): MNHNS, SASEGT.

The chain combines TRBV5-1 with TRBJ1-3, with 9 bases aligning to TRBD1. The CDR3 contains 16 residues. V was pared by 1 base and J by 3 bases, with 5 bases of the junction left unmatched. The germline V gene has CDR1 SGHRS and CDR2 YFSETQ. The CDR3 bases are TGCGCCAGCAGCTTGAGGGGACAGGGCTATGGAAACACCATATATTTT. It codes for CASSLRGQGYGNTIYF.